These 9 T cell receptor beta chains came from one sample sequenced in a study of beta chain features in type 1 diabetes. Study-level points and caveats: Type 1 diabetes patients had TCRB CDR3s that were shorter (moderately but significantly so) in all four CD4+ subsets.

No antigen has been assigned to these receptors. Expressed TCRB transcripts were sequenced, since all the RNA that had been isolated was reverse transcribed. The method was immunoSEQ multiplex PCR; TCRdb's version includes in-frame clones alone and lacks a portion of them. In the table there are some 250,000 clones, under 13% of which are singletons. The sequencing input was naive CD4+ T cells from blood. These receptors originate from a young man with type 1 diabetes.

The CDR3 sequence: CALRNANTGELFF. The CDR3 bases are TGTGCCCTCAGGAATGCGAACACCGGGGAGCTGTTTTTT. The gene calls are TRBV28 and TRBJ2-2, with no clear D. Trimming left V 11 bases short and J 0 bases short, with 10 bases between. Germline CDR1 MDHEN, CDR2 SYDVKM. The CDR3 spans 13 residues.

This clone was detected a few times. The chain carries TRBV5-4 and TRBJ1-2; D is unresolved. V was clipped by 1 base and J by 5 bases, with 9 bases between them. The CDR3 runs to 13 residues. Germline V gene lookup returns CDR1 SGHNT and CDR2 YYREEE (reference sequence). The CDR3: CASSLQMFYGYTF. The CDR3 bases are TGTGCCAGCAGCTTGCAAATGTTTTATGGCTACACCTTC.

The sample holds a few counts of this clone. The rearrangement joins TRBV5-1 to TRBJ2-1, with 7 nucleotides matching TRBD1. The ends lost 6 bases at V and 2 bases at J; junction bases unmatched: 5. This CDR3 region has 14 residues. Germline V gene sequence: CDR1 SGHRS, CDR2 YFSETQ. The CDR3 DNA reads as TGCGCCAGCACAGGGGACAGCACCTACAATGAGCAGTTCTTC. Encoded protein: CASTGDSTYNEQFF.

This clone was found a few times. The CDR3 region has the DNA TGTGCCAGCAGTCGCGGCTACGAGCAGTACTTC. Translating it yields CASSRGYEQYF. V is TRBV25-1 and J is TRBJ2-7, with D unresolved. Trimming stripped 5 bases from V and 3 bases from J, with 5 bases between. The CDR3 runs to 11 residues. Germline V gives CDR1 MGHDK, CDR2 SYGVNS.

The CDR3 region is CASSQAGVDRLIGYTF. For the CDR3, the DNA is TGTGCCAGCAGCCAGGCCGGAGTAGACAGGTTGATTGGCTACACCTTC. The chain is built from TRBV4-2 and TRBJ1-2, with D possibly TRBD1 on 6 matching bases. The CDR3 length is 16 residues. Trimming took 3 bases from V and 7 from J, leaving 21 bases between them. CDR1 LGHNA and CDR2 YNFKEQ come from the germline V gene.

This chain joins TRBV28 and TRBJ2-7, with 8 bases identical to TRBD1. CDR1 and CDR2 from the germline V gene are MDHEN and SYDVKM. The CDR3 runs to 14 residues. Germline trimming cut 3 bases from V and 4 bases from J; bases unmatched to any gene: 5. This chain's CDR3 is CASSFRDRWYEQYF. CDR3 DNA: TGTGCCAGCAGTTTCCGGGACAGGTGGTACGAGCAGTACTTC.

This clone was detected only a few times. V gene TRBV28 combines with J gene TRBJ2-3, with D hard to call. The CDR3 extends over 13 amino acids. V dropped 10 bases and J dropped 0 bases, with 11 bases sitting between them. Germline assignment: CDR1 MDHEN and CDR2 SYDVKM. CDR3 DNA sequence: TGTGCCACCGCGACACCTAGCACAGATACGCAGTATTTT. Its protein is CATATPSTDTQYF. Full variable domain (missing parts from reference TRBV28 and TRBJ2-3): DVKVTQSSRYLVKRTGEKVFLECVQDMDHENMFWYRQDPGLGLRLIYFSYDVKMKEKGDIPEGYSVSREKKERFSLILESASTNQTSMYLCATATPSTDTQYFGPGTRLTVL.

This clone was observed a handful of times. V is TRBV10-3 and J is TRBJ2-3, with D tentatively TRBD1 (5 bases). The CDR3 has 11 residues. Germline-derived CDR1 and CDR2 are ENHRY and SYGVKD. Trimming cost V 9 bases and J 3 bases, with 7 bases left between them. The CDR3 DNA reads TGTGCCATTAGACAGACAGATACGCAGTATTTT. Translation gives CAIRQTDTQYF.

J is TRBJ1-1 and V is TRBV27; 7 bases align to TRBD1. The V segment lost 5 bases and the J segment 5 bases; nucleotides outside the gene matches: 8. CDR3 size: 14 residues. Germline V gene data show CDR1 as MNHEY and CDR2 as SMNVEV (reference sequence). The CDR3 loop is CASSRGLGRTEAFF. CDR3 bases: TGTGCCAGCAGTAGGGGGCTAGGGAGAACTGAAGCTTTCTTT.